This is a list of T cell receptor beta chains from one sample in a study of cytomegalovirus exposure and HLA in healthy donors. Here immunoSEQ multiplex PCR was the method, and the copy in TCRdb shows in-frame clones only, minus some. The sample records fewer than 80,000 clones, 95% to 96% being singletons. Sample: PBMCs. The receptors were gathered from a young woman in good health and CMV-seropositive. The CDR3 runs from the conserved cysteine through the conserved F or W. A D gene is named only where the DNA matches it firmly. Rows may omit the clone size; those that give it use once, few, many or a size class.

abundance,v_gene,d_gene,j_gene,CDR3aa,CDR3nt
NA,TRBV28,TRBD1,TRBJ1-1,CASRFPGQGSEGEAFF,TGTGCCAGCAGATTCCCGGGACAGGGGTCGGAGGGTGAAGCTTTCTTT
NA,TRBV5-1,NA,TRBJ2-6,CASSAGDSGANVLTF,TGCGCCAGCAGCGCCGGGGACTCTGGGGCCAACGTCCTGACTTTC
once,TRBV5-1,NA,TRBJ2-1,CASSRDSSSYNEQFF,TGCGCCAGCAGCCGGGACTCCAGCTCCTACAATGAGCAGTTCTTC
NA,TRBV7-9,NA,TRBJ2-1,CASSPTGMGEQFF,TGTGCCAGCAGCCCAACAGGGATGGGTGAGCAGTTCTTC
NA,TRBV9,NA,TRBJ1-1,CASRPPPQQDEAFF,TGTGCCAGCAGGCCTCCCCCACAACAGGATGAAGCTTTCTTT
NA,TRBV5-4,TRBD2,TRBJ2-7,CASSLGGGRASYEQYF,TGTGCCAGCAGCTTGGGAGGCGGGAGGGCCTCCTACGAGCAGTACTTC
NA,TRBV19,NA,TRBJ1-5,CASREQGWGNQPQHF,TGTGCCAGTAGGGAACAGGGCTGGGGCAATCAGCCCCAGCATTTT
few,TRBV30,TRBD2,TRBJ2-7,CAWSGGGSYEQYF,TGTGCCTGGAGTGGCGGGGGTTCCTACGAGCAGTACTTC
NA,TRBV18,TRBD1,TRBJ2-7,CASSTTGGGYEQYF,TGTGCCAGCTCAACGACAGGGGGGGGATACGAGCAGTACTTC
once,TRBV2,NA,TRBJ2-7,CASREPPSYEQYF,TGTGCCAGCAGGGAGCCACCCTCCTACGAGCAGTACTTC
once,TRBV7-2,NA,TRBJ1-1,CASSRRTLTTGTEAFF,TGTGCCAGCAGTCGACGGACATTAACAACGGGCACTGAAGCTTTCTTT
once,TRBV28,NA,TRBJ2-7,CASSYGVVRGYEQYF,TGTGCCAGCAGTTACGGGGTGGTCCGGGGGTACGAGCAGTACTTC
NA,TRBV27,NA,TRBJ1-1,CASSGQGPTEAFF,TGTGCCAGCAGTGGCCAGGGGCCCACTGAAGCTTTCTTT
NA,TRBV27,TRBD1,TRBJ2-2,CASSLTGAGELFF,TGTGCCAGCAGTTTGACAGGGGCCGGGGAGCTGTTTTTT
NA,TRBV5-5,TRBD1,TRBJ1-5,CASSLEGAKPQHF,TGTGCCAGCAGCCTTGAGGGGGCTAAGCCCCAGCATTTT
NA,TRBV27,TRBD1,TRBJ2-1,CASSLSTGQGVNEQFF,TGTGCCAGCAGTTTATCGACGGGACAGGGTGTCAATGAGCAGTTCTTC
NA,TRBV27,NA,TRBJ1-5,CASSGPPGVSNQPQHF,TGTGCCAGCAGTGGACCCCCGGGAGTGAGCAATCAGCCCCAGCATTTT
NA,TRBV4-2,TRBD2,TRBJ2-7,CASSQGATSGSLYEQYF,TGTGCCAGCAGCCAAGGGGCCACTAGCGGGAGCTTATACGAGCAGTACTTC
NA,TRBV4-1,TRBD2,TRBJ2-3,CASSHLILAGDVTDTQYF,TGCGCCAGCAGCCATCTAATTCTAGCGGGAGATGTCACAGATACGCAGTATTTT
NA,TRBV30,TRBD1,TRBJ2-7,CAWKDQGTGVYEQYF,TGTGCCTGGAAGGACCAGGGGACAGGGGTCTACGAGCAGTACTTC
NA,TRBV4-2,NA,TRBJ2-7,CASSQGQARSYEQYF,TGTGCCAGCAGCCAAGGCCAGGCCCGATCCTACGAGCAGTACTTC
NA,TRBV28,NA,TRBJ1-2,CASMSVGENGYTF,TGTGCCAGCATGAGTGTAGGGGAAAATGGCTACACCTTC